One sample yielded the 18 T cell receptor beta chains listed below, sequenced in a study of response to subunit inactivated influenza vaccine. TCRdb redid the calling of the RT-PCR reads with MiXCR, one entry per CDR3 protein. The profile shows hundreds of thousands of distinct CDR3 sequences, 13% of them singletons. This specimen consisted of PBMCs from blood, obtained 45 days after vaccination. Every receptor here comes from a man in his forties or fifties who received an inactivated influenza vaccine.

The V call is TRBV27, the J call TRBJ1-2, with a tentative D call TRBD1 (6 bases). V was trimmed by 5 bases and J by 3 bases, leaving 16 bases between them. CDR3 size: 15 residues. The germline V gene encodes CDR1 MNHEY and CDR2 SMNVEV (reference sequence). Here the CDR3 reads CASSGRGGAYYGYTF. The CDR3 bases are TGTGCCAGCAGTGGCAGGGGAGGCGCGTACTATGGCTACACCTTC.

In this sample, this clonotype turned up a few times. The chain couples TRBV20-1 to TRBJ2-2; no clear D gene. Germline CDR1 and CDR2: DFQATT and SNEGSKA (reference sequence). CDR3 length equals 13 residues. Trimming left V 3 bases short and J 2 bases short, with 7 bases between. Written as DNA, the CDR3 is TGCAGTGCTAGTGAGGACAACACCGGGGAGCTGTTTTTT. As protein: CSASEDNTGELFF.

This clonotype occurred a few times. This chain connects TRBV20-1 to TRBJ1-4; TRBD1 agrees at 8 bases. The CDR3 loop spans 13 amino acids. J was trimmed by 10 bases and V by 4 bases; bases with no gene match: 8. The V gene's germline CDR1 is DFQATT and CDR2 SNEGSKA (reference sequence). The CDR3 spells CSATDRGGRKLFF. For the CDR3, the DNA is TGCAGTGCTACCGACAGGGGCGGGCGAAAACTGTTTTTT.

V usage is TRBV3-1 and J usage is TRBJ2-2, with 8 bases matching TRBD1. Germline loops: CDR1 LGHDT, CDR2 YNNKEL (reference sequence). CDR3 size: 16 residues. V shed 4 bases, J shed 4 bases, and the junction held 8 bases outside the gene matches. The CDR3 region has the DNA TGTGCCAGCAGCCGGGAGACAGGGGCTGCCACCGGGGAGCTGTTTTTT. Protein sequence: CASSRETGAATGELFF.

Many counts were recorded for this clonotype. The CDR3 DNA is TGCAGTGCTAGAGTGGGGGCGCCTGGTCAGCCCCAGCATTTT. Amino acid sequence: CSARVGAPGQPQHF. This chain joins TRBV20-1 and TRBJ1-5, with a possible D match to TRBD1 (6 bases). Germline V gene lookup returns CDR1 DFQATT and CDR2 SNEGSKA (reference sequence). The ends were cut back, 1 base at V and 6 bases at J, with 13 bases in the middle. The CDR3 covers 14 residues.

The sample holds many counts of this clonotype. V usage is TRBV20-1 and J usage is TRBJ2-5, with D tentatively TRBD1 (6 bases). Deletions cut 3 bases from V and 5 bases from J, with 13 bases between. The CDR3 is 13 residues long. Germline V CDR1 and CDR2: DFQATT, SNEGSKA (reference sequence). The CDR3 loop is CSARIQGLETQYF. The CDR3 DNA is TGCAGTGCTAGGATACAGGGTCTCGAGACCCAGTACTTC.

This chain uses TRBV20-1 with TRBJ2-4; perhaps D is TRBD1 or TRBD2 (5 bases each). Between the trimmed V and J ends, which lost 3 bases and 9 bases, there was a span of 15 bases. The CDR3 covers 13 residues. Germline-derived CDR1 and CDR2 are DFQATT and SNEGSKA (reference sequence). CDR3 DNA sequence: TGCAGTGCTAGTCACCCCTCGAGGGGCATTCAGTACTTC. Translating it yields CSASHPSRGIQYF.

The V gene is TRBV9, the J gene TRBJ2-5; weak D call: TRBD2 (6 bases). Germline loops: CDR1 SGDLS, CDR2 YYNGEE. This CDR3 spans 15 amino acids. Trimming removed 2 bases at V and 0 bases at J, with 11 bases between. CDR3 protein: CASSVGGGHQETQYF. CDR3 DNA sequence: TGTGCCAGCAGCGTCGGCGGAGGGCACCAAGAGACCCAGTACTTC.

In this sample, this clonotype turned up many times. V is TRBV12-3 or TRBV12-4 and J is TRBJ1-3; a possible D gene is TRBD1 (5 bases). The germline V and J ends were trimmed by 6 bases and 0 bases, with 9 bases remaining between them. The CDR3 spans 14 residues. The CDR3 is CASRTTDSGNTIYF. CDR3 bases: TGTGCCAGCAGAACGACAGACTCTGGAAACACCATATATTTT.

The chain joins TRBV10-3 to TRBJ1-6; TRBD1 is a possible D gene (6 bases). V lost 11 bases and J 8 bases, leaving 19 bases between the germline ends. Germline-derived CDR1 and CDR2 are ENHRY and SYGVKD. The CDR3 is 14 amino acids. The DNA for the CDR3 is TGTGCCTCCTTAGGGGGGGGGTTTGATTCACCCCTCCACTTT. Translating it yields CASLGGGFDSPLHF.

This clonotype turned up a few times. The CDR3 DNA reads TGTGCCAGCAGCTCCGGTGGAGGGACCTCCTACAATGAGCAGTTCTTC. Translated: CASSSGGGTSYNEQFF. The rearrangement uses TRBV11-2 and TRBJ2-1; tentatively, D is TRBD2 (6 bases). This CDR3 spans 16 amino acids. Trimming removed 4 bases from V and 0 bases from J, with 13 bases in between. Looked up from germline, CDR1 is SGHAT and CDR2 is FQNNGV.

The table lists this clonotype with a few counts. The rearrangement joins TRBV11-2 to TRBJ2-7; 8 bases line up with TRBD2. This CDR3 is built from 16 residues. From germline, CDR1 is SGHAT and CDR2 FQNNGV. V shed 3 bases, J shed 2 bases, and the junction held 9 bases outside the gene matches. The CDR3 is CASSFTSGGLPYEQYF. CDR3 nucleotide sequence: TGTGCCAGCAGCTTTACGAGCGGGGGCCTTCCCTACGAGCAGTACTTC.

The sample holds many counts of this clonotype. The V call is TRBV6-2 or TRBV6-3, the J call TRBJ2-3; 7 nucleotides align to TRBD2. Germline CDR1 MNHEY, CDR2 SVGEGT. This CDR3 is built from 15 residues. V lost 6 bases and J lost 6; bases outside the gene matches: 12. The CDR3 DNA reads TGTGCCAGCAGCCGGGGACTACTAACAGAGGATACGCAGTATTTT. Its protein is CASSRGLLTEDTQYF.

This clonotype showed up just a few times. The chain uses TRBV29-1 and TRBJ1-1, with D possibly TRBD1 on 6 matching bases. V lost 4 bases to trimming and J lost 4 bases, with 13 bases between them. The CDR3 sequence is 13 residues long. CDR1 and CDR2 (germline): SQVTM, ANQGSEA. CDR3 sequence reads: CSVVAGTTTEAFF. DNA for the CDR3: TGCAGCGTTGTAGCCGGGACAACCACTGAAGCTTTCTTT.

The CDR3 reads CASSPTGGAFETQYF. CDR3 sequence (DNA): TGTGCCAGCAGCCCAACAGGGGGTGCATTTGAGACCCAGTACTTC. The rearrangement links TRBV3-1 to TRBJ2-5, with 8 bases matching TRBD1. Germline loops: CDR1 LGHDT, CDR2 YNNKEL (reference sequence). This CDR3 is 15 amino acids long. After removal of 4 bases from V and 5 bases from J, the junction contained 9 bases not matched to a gene.

The chain couples TRBV7-8 to TRBJ2-7; unclear D gene. Germline CDR1 SGHVS, CDR2 FQNEAQ. The CDR3 loop spans 14 amino acids. V shed 4 bases and J shed 7 bases, with 17 bases lying between them. The chain's CDR3 is CASSSPDGRREQYF. The CDR3, as DNA: TGTGCCAGCAGCTCCCCGGACGGACGTCGGGAGCAGTACTTC. Complete variable domain (other parts from reference TRBV7-8 and TRBJ2-7): GAGVSQSPRYKVAKRGQDVALRCDPISGHVSLFWYQQALGQGPEFLTYFQNEAQLDKSGLPSDRFFAERPEGSVSTLKIQRTQQEDSAVYLCASSSPDGRREQYFGPGTRLTVT.

The V and J genes are TRBV20-1 and TRBJ1-2; a possible D gene is TRBD1 (5 bases). V gave up 6 bases and J gave up 5 bases, with 19 bases separating them. The germline CDR1 and CDR2 sequences are DFQATT and SNEGSKA (reference sequence). CDR3 size: 14 residues. The chain's CDR3 is CSASPSGRGYGYTF. CDR3 in DNA: TGCAGTGCCTCCCCGTCGGGGCGGGGGTATGGCTACACCTTC.

This clonotype was detected many times. The rearrangement links TRBV7-6 to TRBJ2-3; no reliable D call. Trimming removed 3 bases from V and 3 bases from J, with 4 bases in between. This CDR3 is 12 amino acids long. The V gene's germline CDR1 is SGHVS and CDR2 FNYEAQ. As DNA, the CDR3 is TGTGCCAGCAGCTTCTTTACAGATACGCAGTATTTT. As protein: CASSFFTDTQYF.